This TCR beta chain comes out of a study of neurological immune-mediated disorders. The study, taken as a whole, reports: Repertoires from 18 of 34 multiple sclerosis patients grouped phylogenetically into a related-CDR3 cluster, suggesting a possible signature. There was no clinical or MRI feature that showed an association with the multiple sclerosis repertoire cluster.

PBMCs stored at -80 C, 2 million in total, were the source of the unsorted libraries. From 15-18 subjects, every sequencing run obtained over 190 million TCR-beta sequences. TCRdb re-called the 5' RACE reads through MiXCR, storing one row per CDR3 protein. This sample has roughly 74,000 distinct CDR3 sequences, with around 5.5% found just once. The CDR3 is 12 amino acids. Germline V lookup: CDR1 DFQATT, CDR2 SNEGSKA (reference sequence). The V and J ends lost 5 bases and 7 bases respectively, with 12 bases between them. In its sample, this clonotype was seen a few times. Its target is not known. The sample taken for sequencing was PBMCs. The TCR originated in a man younger than 35 with multiple sclerosis. The genes are TRBV20-1 and TRBJ2-1; D is undetermined. The CDR3 region is CSAPKKGNEQFF. In DNA form, the CDR3 reads TGCAGTGCTCCTAAAAAGGGTAATGAGCAGTTCTTC.